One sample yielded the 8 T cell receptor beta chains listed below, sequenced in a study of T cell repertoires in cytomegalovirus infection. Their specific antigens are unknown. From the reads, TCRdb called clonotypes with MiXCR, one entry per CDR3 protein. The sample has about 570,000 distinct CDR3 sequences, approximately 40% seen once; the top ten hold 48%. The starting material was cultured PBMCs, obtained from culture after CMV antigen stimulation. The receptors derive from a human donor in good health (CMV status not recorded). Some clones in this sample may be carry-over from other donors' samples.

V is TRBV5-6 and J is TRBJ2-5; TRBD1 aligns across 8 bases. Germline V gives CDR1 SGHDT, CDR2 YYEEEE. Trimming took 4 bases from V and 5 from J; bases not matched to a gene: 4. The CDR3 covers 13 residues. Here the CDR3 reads CASSPNRGETQYF. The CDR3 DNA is TGTGCCAGCAGCCCAAACAGGGGGGAGACCCAGTACTTC.

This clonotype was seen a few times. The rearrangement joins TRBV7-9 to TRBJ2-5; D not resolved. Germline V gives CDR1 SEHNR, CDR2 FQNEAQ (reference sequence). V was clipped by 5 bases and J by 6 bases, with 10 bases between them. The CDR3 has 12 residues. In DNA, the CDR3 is TGTGCCAGCAGCCGGCTCGAGAAGACCCAGTACTTC. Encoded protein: CASSRLEKTQYF.

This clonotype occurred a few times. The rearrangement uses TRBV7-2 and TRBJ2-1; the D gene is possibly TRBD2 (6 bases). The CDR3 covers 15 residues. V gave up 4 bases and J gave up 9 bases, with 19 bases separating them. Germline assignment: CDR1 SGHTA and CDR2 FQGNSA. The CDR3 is CASSSRGLGMTEQFF. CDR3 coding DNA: TGTGCCAGCAGCTCCCGGGGACTGGGGATGACTGAGCAGTTCTTC.

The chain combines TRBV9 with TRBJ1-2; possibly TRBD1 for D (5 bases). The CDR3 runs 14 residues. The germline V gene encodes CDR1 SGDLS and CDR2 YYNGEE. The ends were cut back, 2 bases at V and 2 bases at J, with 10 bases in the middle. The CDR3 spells CASSVGPSNYGYTF. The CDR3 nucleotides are TGTGCCAGCAGCGTGGGGCCAAGCAACTATGGCTACACCTTC.

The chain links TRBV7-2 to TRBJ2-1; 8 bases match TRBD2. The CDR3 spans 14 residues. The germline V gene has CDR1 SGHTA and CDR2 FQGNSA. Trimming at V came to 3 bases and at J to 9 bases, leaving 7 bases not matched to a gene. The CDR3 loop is CASSFSGISSEQFF. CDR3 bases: TGTGCCAGCAGCTTTAGCGGGATTTCTAGTGAGCAGTTCTTC.

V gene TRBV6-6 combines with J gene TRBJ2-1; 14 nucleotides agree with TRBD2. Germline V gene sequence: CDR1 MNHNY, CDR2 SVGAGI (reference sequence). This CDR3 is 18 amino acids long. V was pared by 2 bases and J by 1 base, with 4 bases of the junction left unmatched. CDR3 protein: CASSYGLAGGRSYNEQFF. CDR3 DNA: TGTGCCAGCAGTTACGGACTAGCGGGAGGACGTTCCTACAATGAGCAGTTCTTC.

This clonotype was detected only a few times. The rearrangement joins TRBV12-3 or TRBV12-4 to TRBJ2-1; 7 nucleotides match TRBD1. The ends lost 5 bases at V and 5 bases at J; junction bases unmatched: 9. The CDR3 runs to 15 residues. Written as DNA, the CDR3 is TGTGCCAGCAGTCCGTGGACAGGCCCAGACAATGAGCAGTTCTTC. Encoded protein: CASSPWTGPDNEQFF.

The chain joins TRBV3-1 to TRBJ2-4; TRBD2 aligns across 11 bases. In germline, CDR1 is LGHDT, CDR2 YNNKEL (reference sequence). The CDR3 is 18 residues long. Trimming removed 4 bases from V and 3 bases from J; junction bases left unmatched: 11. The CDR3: CASSLGLAGGGIKNIQYF. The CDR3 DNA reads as TGTGCCAGCAGCCTAGGGCTAGCGGGAGGAGGGATCAAAAACATTCAGTACTTC. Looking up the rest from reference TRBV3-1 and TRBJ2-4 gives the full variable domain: DTAVSQTPKYLVTQMGNDKSIKCEQNLGHDTMYWYKQDSKKFLKIMFSYNNKELIINETVPNRFSPKSPDKAHLNLHINSLELGDSAVYFCASSLGLAGGGIKNIQYFGAGTRLSVL.